This T cell receptor (beta chain) is drawn from a study of OX40 agonist ivuxolimab in advanced cancers. Whole-study context: Mean age approximately 66 years, range roughly 23 to 79; 82.7% male.

The CDR3 is 15 residues long. J gave up 5 bases and V 5 bases, and 9 bases lay outside the gene matches. Germline values: CDR1 SEHNR, CDR2 FQNEAQ (reference sequence). TCRdb's table, derived via immunoSEQ multiplex PCR, lists solely in-frame clones and lacks some. This repertoire shows around 77,000 clones, around nine tenths found once; its top ten account for 5.9%. On this clone: Its antigen is still unknown.

Overall study results and limits: In CD8+ T cells, expanded clones were on average more numerous than in CD4+.

The TCR comes from an adult with an advanced solid tumor such as melanoma, head and neck, liver or kidney cancer. The chain couples TRBV7-9 to TRBJ2-3; 8 nucleotides match TRBD2. The sample was CD4+ or CD8+ T cells sorted from blood, taken in a trial of the OX40 agonist ivuxolimab. CDR3: CASSPSGSRGDTQYF. The CDR3 coding sequence is TGTGCCAGCAGCCCAAGCGGGAGTCGGGGAGATACGCAGTATTTT.